What follows are 31 T cell receptor beta chains derived from one specimen sequenced in a study of blood T cell repertoires in COVID-19. The assay was immunoSEQ multiplex PCR, and TCRdb's table has in-frame clones only and misses some. The sample consists of about 430,000 clones, over 75% of them appearing once. The sequenced material came from PBMCs or T cells enriched from blood (not recorded which). The receptors stem from a young woman who had been exposed to COVID-19.

Only a few counts were recorded for this clone. Distinct nucleotide sequences in the sample also encode this CDR3. The V gene is TRBV30, the J gene TRBJ1-6, with a tentative D call TRBD1 (5 bases). From germline, CDR1 is GTSNPN and CDR2 SVGIG (reference sequence). Trimming removed 0 bases from V and 8 bases from J, with 8 bases in between. There are 13 residues in the CDR3. CDR3 in amino acids: CAWSVQGDSPLHF. DNA for the CDR3: TGTGCCTGGAGTGTACAAGGGGATTCACCCCTCCACTTT.

This chain links TRBV2 with TRBJ1-2, with a possible D match to TRBD1 (5 bases). The CDR3 runs 14 residues. Germline CDR1 is SNHLY and CDR2 is FYNNEI. Between the trimmed V and J ends, which lost 0 bases and 7 bases, there was a span of 12 bases. The CDR3 region is CASSEAGIGVGYTF. As DNA, the CDR3 is TGTGCCAGCAGTGAAGCGGGTATAGGGGTTGGCTACACCTTC.

The gene calls are TRBV7-9 and TRBJ2-5; D gene ambiguous. Trimming removed 3 bases at V and 2 bases at J, with 7 bases between. Germline CDR1 is SEHNR and CDR2 is FQNEAQ (reference sequence). The CDR3 is 13 amino acids. CDR3 sequence: CASSFSGQETQYF. CDR3 bases: TGTGCCAGCAGCTTCTCGGGTCAAGAGACCCAGTACTTC.

This sequence joins TRBV23-1 and TRBJ2-6; possibly TRBD2 for D (5 bases). TRBV23-1 is identified as an open reading frame with a role that is uncertain. V shed 4 bases and J shed 0 bases, with 13 bases lying between them. The CDR3 covers 17 residues. CDR3 in amino acids: CASSLPGVLSGANVLTF. CDR3 in DNA: TGCGCCAGCAGTCTACCCGGGGTGCTCTCTGGGGCCAACGTCCTGACTTTC.

V gene TRBV19 combines with J gene TRBJ1-1; D call uncertain. CDR3 size: 13 residues. CDR1 and CDR2 (germline): LNHDA, SQIVND (reference sequence). Between the trimmed V and J ends, which lost 4 bases and 0 bases, there was a span of 6 bases. CDR3 sequence reads: CASSNTMNTEAFF. In DNA form, the CDR3 reads TGTGCCAGTAGTAATACTATGAACACTGAAGCTTTCTTT.

The chain links TRBV6-6 to TRBJ2-1; D might be TRBD2 (5 bases). The CDR3 is 11 residues long. The ends were cut back, 6 bases at V and 10 bases at J, with 10 bases in the middle. The V gene's germline CDR1 is MNHNY and CDR2 SVGAGI (reference sequence). CDR3 in amino acids: CASRRGLEQFF. The CDR3, as DNA: TGTGCCAGCAGACGCGGACTCGAGCAGTTCTTC.

The rearrangement uses TRBV15 and TRBJ2-1; TRBD2 aligns across 10 bases. There are 16 residues in the CDR3. V was clipped by 2 bases and J by 5 bases; unmatched bases: 6. Germline assignment: CDR1 LNHNV and CDR2 YYDKDF (reference sequence). This CDR3 reads CATSRPSSGSDNEQFF. Written as DNA, the CDR3 is TGTGCCACCAGCAGACCCTCTAGCGGGAGCGACAATGAGCAGTTCTTC. Full variable domain (missing parts from reference TRBV15 and TRBJ2-1): DAMVIQNPRYQVTQFGKPVTLSCSQTLNHNVMYWYQQKSSQAPKLLFHYYDKDFNNEADTPDNFQSRRPNTSFCFLDIRSPGLGDTAMYLCATSRPSSGSDNEQFFGPGTRLTVL.

The chain has TRBV7-9 and TRBJ2-5; 11 nucleotides line up with TRBD2. CDR3 length equals 17 residues. Per the germline V gene, CDR1 is SEHNR and CDR2 is FQNEAQ (reference sequence). V shed 5 bases and J 1 base; nucleotides not matched to a gene: 9. CDR3 in amino acids: CASSPQVGTSGQETQYF. The CDR3 nucleotides are TGTGCCAGCAGCCCACAAGTCGGGACTAGCGGCCAAGAGACCCAGTACTTC.

The chain links TRBV5-5 to TRBJ2-5, with a possible D match to TRBD2 (5 bases). This CDR3 has 16 amino acids. Trimming left V 4 bases short and J 4 bases short, with 20 bases between. Germline V gives CDR1 SGHKS, CDR2 YYEKEE (reference sequence). CDR3 sequence (DNA): TGTGCCAGCAGCCCCCCGGACGGACTTCGGGGAGAGACCCAGTACTTC. Amino acid sequence: CASSPPDGLRGETQYF.

The rearrangement links TRBV5-8 to TRBJ1-5, with TRBD1 identical over 9 bases. The CDR3 is made up of 17 amino acids. V dropped 2 bases and J dropped 3; count of bases not matched to a gene: 9. Germline V gives CDR1 SGHTS, CDR2 YDEGEE. The CDR3 nucleotides are TGTGCCAGCAGCTTTATGTGGACAGGGGAACCCAATCAGCCCCAGCATTTT. Translating gives CASSFMWTGEPNQPQHF.

The chain couples TRBV19 to TRBJ2-4; TRBD1 might be the D (8 bases). V lost 8 bases, J lost 1 base, and 21 bases lay in between. The CDR3 runs 17 residues. Germline lookup yields CDR1 LNHDA and CDR2 SQIVND (reference sequence). CDR3 sequence (DNA): TGTGCCAGTCAAAACGGGGGGACAGGTCGGGCCAAAAACATTCAGTACTTC. The encoded protein is CASQNGGTGRAKNIQYF.

This clone was counted a few times. The chain couples TRBV9 to TRBJ1-2; 7 nucleotides agree with TRBD1. The CDR3 covers 13 residues. Trimming cost V 4 bases and J 3 bases; bases outside gene matches: 3. The V gene's germline CDR1 is SGDLS and CDR2 YYNGEE. The CDR3 region is CASSPQGDYGYTF. CDR3 in DNA: TGTGCCAGCAGCCCCCAGGGGGACTATGGCTACACCTTC. Drawing the rest from reference TRBV9 and TRBJ1-2, the complete variable domain is DSGVTQTPKHLITATGQRVTLRCSPRSGDLSVYWYQQSLDQGLQFLIQYYNGEERAKGNILERFSAQQFPDLHSELNLSSLELGDSALYFCASSPQGDYGYTFGSGTRLTVV.

V gene TRBV5-4 combines with J gene TRBJ2-1, with D possibly TRBD2 on 6 matching bases. CDR1 SGHNT and CDR2 YYREEE come from the germline V gene (reference sequence). The germline V and J ends were trimmed by 5 bases and 6 bases, with 18 bases remaining between them. This CDR3 spans 15 amino acids. The CDR3: CASRGGISAPNEQFF. The CDR3 DNA is TGTGCCAGCAGGGGCGGGATCTCTGCCCCCAATGAGCAGTTCTTC.

The rearrangement joins TRBV7-9 to TRBJ1-1, with D unresolved. Germline V lookup: CDR1 SEHNR, CDR2 FQNEAQ (reference sequence). The CDR3 has 12 amino acids. V gave up 5 bases and J gave up 10 bases, with 14 bases separating them. The chain's CDR3 is CASSPGSFVAFF. In nucleotides, the CDR3 is TGTGCCAGCAGCCCGGGATCGTTTGTAGCTTTCTTT.

The chain combines TRBV20-1 with TRBJ1-6; possible D gene TRBD1, 5 bases. Germline loops: CDR1 DFQATT, CDR2 SNEGSKA (reference sequence). Trimming removed 3 bases at V and 7 bases at J, with 10 bases between. The CDR3 is 13 residues long. DNA of the CDR3: TGCAGTGCTAGTCAGGGAGGGAATTCACCCCTCCACTTT. Protein sequence: CSASQGGNSPLHF.

This clone was counted a single time. The chain employs TRBV28 and TRBJ2-1; 7 bases are shared with TRBD2. Germline-derived CDR1 and CDR2 are MDHEN and SYDVKM. The CDR3 spans 16 residues. V gave up 2 bases and J gave up 10 bases; unmatched junction bases: 14. CDR3 bases: TGTGCCAGCAGTTTAAGCAGCGCTAGCGGTTGGGGGGAGCAGTTCTTC. Amino acid sequence: CASSLSSASGWGEQFF.

This clone was detected only a few times. V is TRBV4-1 and J is TRBJ1-2, with no clear D. V was trimmed by 4 bases and J by 8 bases, leaving 23 bases between them. The germline V gene has CDR1 MGHRA and CDR2 YSYEKL. The CDR3 has 16 amino acids. The CDR3 reads CASSLLSGAPFLGYTF. CDR3 DNA sequence: TGCGCCAGCAGCCTCCTATCGGGAGCCCCCTTTCTCGGCTACACCTTC.

For the CDR3, the DNA is TGCGCCAGCAGCCAAAGGCTCCCTCGTGGGGCGACTAATGAAAAACTGTTTTTT. As protein: CASSQRLPRGATNEKLFF. The chain links TRBV4-3 to TRBJ1-4; tentatively, D is TRBD1 (5 bases). CDR3 size: 18 residues. The ends were cut back, 2 bases at V and 2 bases at J, with 18 bases in the middle. Per germline, CDR1 LGHNA and CDR2 YSLEER.

This sequence joins TRBV2 and TRBJ2-7, with 10 nucleotides matching TRBD2. The germline CDR1 and CDR2 sequences are SNHLY and FYNNEI. The CDR3 contains 16 residues. The trim removed 6 bases at V and 0 bases at J, leaving 8 bases unmatched. The CDR3 protein is CASRIGLAEDSYEQYF. Written as DNA, the CDR3 is TGTGCCAGCAGGATAGGACTAGCGGAGGACTCCTACGAGCAGTACTTC. Full variable domain (missing parts from reference TRBV2 and TRBJ2-7): EPEVTQTPSHQVTQMGQEVILRCVPISNHLYFYWYRQILGQKVEFLVSFYNNEISEKSEIFDDQFSVERPDGSNFTLKIRSTKLEDSAMYFCASRIGLAEDSYEQYFGPGTRLTVT.

The rearrangement links TRBV28 to TRBJ2-5, with D unresolved. The germline CDR1 and CDR2 sequences are MDHEN and SYDVKM. The CDR3 runs to 14 residues. Between the trimmed V and J ends, which lost 7 bases and 4 bases, there was a span of 16 bases. CDR3 protein: CASNKVTVGETQYF. The DNA for the CDR3 is TGTGCCAGCAACAAGGTCACAGTCGGAGAGACCCAGTACTTC.

This sequence joins TRBV29-1 and TRBJ2-5; tentatively, D is TRBD2 (5 bases). The CDR3 runs 13 residues. The germline gives CDR1 SQVTM, CDR2 ANQGSEA. V lost 6 bases and J 2 bases, leaving 13 bases between the germline ends. For the CDR3, the DNA is TGCAGCGTCGCCGGAGGCGGTCAAGAGACCCAGTACTTC. Translated, it gives CSVAGGGQETQYF.

The J gene is TRBJ2-1, the V gene TRBV27; 11 nucleotides agree with TRBD2. The CDR3 is 16 residues long. Trimming removed 4 bases from V and 0 bases from J; junction bases left unmatched: 2. Germline V CDR1 and CDR2: MNHEY, SMNVEV (reference sequence). The CDR3 is CASSSTSGASYNEQFF. In nucleotides, the CDR3 is TGTGCCAGCAGTTCGACTAGCGGGGCCTCCTACAATGAGCAGTTCTTC.

On this clone itself: Other DNA sequences in the same sample also yield this CDR3. J is TRBJ1-3 and V is TRBV6-1; 7 bases map to TRBD1. CDR3 length: 20 residues. From germline, CDR1 is MNHNS and CDR2 SASEGT. J lost 0 bases, V lost 1 base, and 15 bases had no gene match. The CDR3 DNA reads as TGTGCCAGCAGTGAAGTCCAGGGGGACTTCGGTAGGATCTCTGGAAACACCATATATTTT. It specifies CASSEVQGDFGRISGNTIYF.

V gene TRBV28 combines with J gene TRBJ2-7, with TRBD1 matching over 10 bases. The CDR3 extends over 15 amino acids. With 6 bases clipped from V and 3 bases from J, the junction kept 8 bases outside the gene matches. Germline V lookup: CDR1 MDHEN, CDR2 SYDVKM. The CDR3 DNA reads as TGTGCCAGCAGGCCCCCCGGGACAGGGGTCTACGAGCAGTACTTC. The encoded protein is CASRPPGTGVYEQYF.

This chain joins TRBV28 and TRBJ2-1, with TRBD2 identical over 9 bases. The germline gives CDR1 MDHEN, CDR2 SYDVKM. Trimming took 7 bases from V and 0 from J; bases not matched to a gene: 7. This CDR3 has 16 amino acids. This chain's CDR3 is CASNIAGDPSYNEQFF. The DNA for the CDR3 is TGTGCCAGCAATATAGCGGGAGACCCCTCCTACAATGAGCAGTTCTTC. Combining the CDR3 with reference TRBV28 and TRBJ2-1 gives the whole variable domain DVKVTQSSRYLVKRTGEKVFLECVQDMDHENMFWYRQDPGLGLRLIYFSYDVKMKEKGDIPEGYSVSREKKERFSLILESASTNQTSMYLCASNIAGDPSYNEQFFGPGTRLTVL.

This chain uses TRBV4-1 with TRBJ1-1, with D uncertain. This CDR3 contains 15 residues. V dropped 2 bases and J dropped 4 bases, with 14 bases sitting between them. The V gene's germline CDR1 is MGHRA and CDR2 YSYEKL. CDR3 DNA: TGCGCCAGCAGCCAATTCACTCCTGGTGGCACTGAAGCTTTCTTT. Protein: CASSQFTPGGTEAFF.

This chain links TRBV7-2 with TRBJ2-1; D possibly corresponds to TRBD1 (6 bases). Germline lookup yields CDR1 SGHTA and CDR2 FQGNSA. Deletions cut 5 bases from V and 0 bases from J, with 11 bases between. There are 15 residues in the CDR3. The CDR3 is CASSKGQSSYNEQFF. In DNA, the CDR3 is TGTGCCAGCAGCAAAGGACAGAGCTCCTACAATGAGCAGTTCTTC.

V and J are TRBV6-4 and TRBJ2-3; D call uncertain. The CDR3 runs 15 residues. Trimming pared 0 bases from V and 1 base from J, leaving 8 bases between. Germline V CDR1 and CDR2: MRHNA, SNTAGT. The CDR3 is CASSDSPVGTDTQYF. The CDR3 DNA reads as TGTGCCAGCAGTGACTCCCCCGTAGGCACAGATACGCAGTATTTT.

The chain combines TRBV5-1 with TRBJ2-7; 9 bases agree with TRBD2. Trimming at V came to 4 bases and at J to 0 bases, leaving 5 bases not matched to a gene. The CDR3 is 15 amino acids. Germline V gives CDR1 SGHRS, CDR2 YFSETQ. The CDR3 bases are TGCGCCAGCAGCGTGGGACTAGCAGACTCCTACGAGCAGTACTTC. It specifies CASSVGLADSYEQYF.

This chain joins TRBV7-9 and TRBJ2-2; a possible D gene is TRBD2 (6 bases). CDR3 length equals 15 residues. Deletions cut 7 bases from V and 0 bases from J, with 12 bases between. The V gene's germline CDR1 is SEHNR and CDR2 FQNEAQ (reference sequence). The CDR3 loop reads CASTHSGANTGELFF. The CDR3 bases are TGTGCCAGCACCCACTCGGGGGCGAACACCGGGGAGCTGTTTTTT.

This chain links TRBV6-2 or TRBV6-3 with TRBJ2-1; 9 bases are shared with TRBD1. The trim removed 6 bases at V and 6 bases at J, leaving 6 bases unmatched. The CDR3 runs to 14 residues. The germline V gene encodes CDR1 MNHEY and CDR2 SVGEGT. This CDR3 is CASSLGTGRNEQFF. The CDR3 DNA follows: TGTGCCAGCAGCCTCGGGACAGGGCGCAATGAGCAGTTCTTC.